Shown below are 20 T cell receptor beta chains from a single sample sequenced in a study of blood T cell repertoires in COVID-19. Method: immunoSEQ multiplex PCR; TCRdb's copy keeps in-frame clones and lacks some. Of under 300,000 clones in the sample, less than 90% were seen once. The sample was peripheral blood. All receptors come from a man between 60 and 75 years old with acute or convalescent COVID-19.

The chain links TRBV4-2 to TRBJ2-6; TRBD1 agrees at 7 bases. This CDR3 is 20 amino acids long. Per germline, CDR1 LGHNA and CDR2 YNFKEQ. V lost 2 bases and J lost 0; bases outside the gene matches: 13. CDR3 region: CASSQFGDSPFLSGANVLTF. Written as DNA, the CDR3 is TGTGCCAGCAGCCAATTTGGGGACAGCCCCTTCCTCTCTGGGGCCAACGTCCTGACTTTC.

V gene TRBV19 combines with J gene TRBJ1-1; D might be TRBD1 (5 bases). Germline assignment: CDR1 LNHDA and CDR2 SQIVND (reference sequence). The CDR3 extends over 14 amino acids. V dropped 4 bases and J dropped 1 base, with 10 bases sitting between them. The DNA for the CDR3 is TGTGCCAGTAGTAAGGACACCGAGAACACTGAAGCTTTCTTT. Translation gives CASSKDTENTEAFF.

The genes are TRBV10-3 and TRBJ1-1; unclear D gene. V was clipped by 5 bases and J by 6 bases, with 19 bases between them. The length of the CDR3 is 15 residues. Germline CDR1 and CDR2: ENHRY and SYGVKD. CDR3 region: CAISIRLTDPAEAFF. In nucleotides, the CDR3 is TGTGCCATCAGTATACGGCTTACAGATCCTGCTGAAGCTTTCTTT.

The chain is built from TRBV7-9 and TRBJ2-2, with 8 bases that match TRBD1. CDR3 length: 12 amino acids. J gave up 5 bases and V 11 bases, and 4 bases lay outside the gene matches. The germline V gene has CDR1 SEHNR and CDR2 FQNEAQ (reference sequence). The CDR3 is CALTGETGELFF. The CDR3, as DNA: TGTGCCTTGACAGGGGAAACCGGGGAGCTGTTTTTT.

This chain links TRBV6-2 or TRBV6-3 with TRBJ2-4, with D possibly matching TRBD1 (6 bases). There are 13 residues in the CDR3. CDR1 is MNHEY, CDR2 SVGEGT, per germline. With 5 bases removed from V and 4 bases from J, the gap between germline ends came to 9 bases. CDR3 amino acids: CASSVDRKNIQYF. Here the CDR3 DNA reads TGTGCCAGCAGTGTCGACAGGAAAAACATTCAGTACTTC.

This clone was recorded a few times. The rearrangement links TRBV28 to TRBJ2-7, with D uncertain. Trimming left V 3 bases short and J 6 bases short, with 15 bases between. Germline V gives CDR1 MDHEN, CDR2 SYDVKM. This CDR3 comprises 14 residues. The CDR3 protein is CASSFTRSYGEQYF. The CDR3 DNA sequence: TGTGCCAGCAGTTTCACCCGGTCGTACGGCGAGCAGTACTTC.

V is TRBV5-8 and J is TRBJ2-7; D is ambiguous. The CDR3 contains 11 residues. The V gene lost 2 bases and the J gene lost 9 bases, with 9 bases spanning the gap. Germline lookup yields CDR1 SGHTS and CDR2 YDEGEE. CDR3 in amino acids: CASSFTAVQYF. CDR3 DNA sequence: TGTGCCAGCAGCTTTACAGCCGTGCAGTACTTC.

The rearrangement uses TRBV27 and TRBJ1-2, with D perhaps matching TRBD1 (5 bases). The CDR3 length is 14 residues. The germline gives CDR1 MNHEY, CDR2 SMNVEV (reference sequence). Trimming cost V 2 bases and J 6 bases, with 13 bases left between them. The CDR3 loop reads CASSLGGARNGYTF. In DNA, the CDR3 is TGTGCCAGCAGTTTAGGCGGGGCGCGGAATGGCTACACCTTC.

This rearrangement joins TRBV5-8 to TRBJ2-5; a possible D gene is TRBD1 (6 bases). The V gene lost 4 bases and the J gene lost 2 bases, with 21 bases spanning the gap. Germline CDR1 is SGHTS and CDR2 is YDEGEE. The CDR3 length is 17 residues. CDR3 residues: CASSIYWTDSVQETQYF. The CDR3 DNA is TGTGCCAGCAGCATATACTGGACAGATTCGGTTCAAGAGACCCAGTACTTC.

This chain links TRBV2 with TRBJ2-1, with TRBD2 matching 8 bases. Germline CDR1 is SNHLY and CDR2 is FYNNEI. This CDR3 is 15 amino acids long. Trimming cost V 1 base and J 4 bases; bases outside gene matches: 3. The chain's CDR3 is CASSEGSGGYNEQFF. CDR3 bases: TGTGCCAGCAGTGAAGGGTCGGGAGGGTACAATGAGCAGTTCTTC.

This clone is a singleton in its sample. CDR3 loop: CASSFAGERNEKLFF. The CDR3 DNA reads TGTGCCAGCAGCTTCGCGGGGGAGAGAAATGAAAAACTGTTTTTT. The V and J genes are TRBV5-4 and TRBJ1-4; D perhaps matches TRBD1 (5 bases). Trimming cost V 2 bases and J 5 bases, with 13 bases left between them. The CDR3 has 15 amino acids. Germline CDR1 and CDR2: SGHNT and YYREEE (reference sequence).

This clone has a single count. The J gene is TRBJ2-7, the V gene TRBV11-3, with D possibly TRBD2 on 5 matching bases. CDR1 is SGHNT and CDR2 is YENEEA in the germline V gene. V lost 5 bases to trimming and J lost 3 bases, with 14 bases between them. This CDR3 contains 14 residues. CDR3 sequence (DNA): TGTGCCAGCAGCCTTTTCGGGGATAGCTACGAGCAGTACTTC. Protein product: CASSLFGDSYEQYF. Full variable domain (remainder filled in from reference TRBV11-3 and TRBJ2-7): EAGVVQSPRYKIIEKKQPVAFWCNPISGHNTLYWYLQNLGQGPELLIRYENEEAVDDSQLPKDRFSAERLKGVDSTLKIQPAELGDSAVYLCASSLFGDSYEQYFGPGTRLTVT.

The chain employs TRBV3-1 (or the pseudogene TRBV3-2) and TRBJ2-1; the match to TRBD2 covers 13 bases. The germline gives CDR1 LGHDT, CDR2 YNNKEL (reference sequence). This CDR3 is 17 amino acids long. The junction had 11 bases not matched to a gene; V was cut back by 4 bases and J by 8 bases. The chain's CDR3 is CASSPLLAGGFGHEQFF. The CDR3 DNA sequence: TGTGCCAGCAGCCCCCTACTAGCGGGAGGGTTTGGACATGAGCAGTTCTTC.

The rearrangement joins TRBV6-1 to TRBJ2-1; tentatively, D is TRBD2 (5 bases). The CDR3 is 16 amino acids. The V end was cut by 3 bases, the J end by 0 bases, with 12 bases between. Germline V gives CDR1 MNHNS, CDR2 SASEGT. Here the CDR3 reads CASSDGLPSSYNEQFF. In DNA, the CDR3 is TGTGCCAGCAGTGACGGACTCCCGAGCTCCTACAATGAGCAGTTCTTC.

The chain is built from TRBV19 and TRBJ1-5; a possible D gene is TRBD1 (5 bases). CDR1 and CDR2 (germline): LNHDA, SQIVND (reference sequence). V was pared by 4 bases and J by 5 bases, with 12 bases between. The length of the CDR3 is 14 residues. Written as DNA, the CDR3 is TGTGCCAGTAGTAAGGGGCAAGGGGATCAGCCCCAGCATTTT. Translation gives CASSKGQGDQPQHF.

The J gene is TRBJ1-2, the V gene TRBV12-3 or TRBV12-4; possible D gene TRBD1, 5 bases. The CDR3 length is 13 residues. Trimming took 5 bases from V and 3 from J, leaving 10 bases between them. CDR3 amino acids: CASSMTAHYGYTF. The CDR3 DNA sequence: TGTGCCAGCAGTATGACAGCCCACTATGGCTACACCTTC.

The chain combines TRBV3-1 (or the pseudogene TRBV3-2) with TRBJ2-1; 7 bases match TRBD1. Germline V gene data show CDR1 as LGHDT and CDR2 as YNNKEL (reference sequence). The CDR3 runs to 16 residues. Trimming removed 0 bases from V and 7 bases from J; junction bases left unmatched: 9. CDR3 in DNA: TGTGCCAGCAGCCAAGATGGGGCAGGGGGTTGGAATGAGCAGTTCTTC. Translating it yields CASSQDGAGGWNEQFF.

This clone appeared once. The rearrangement joins TRBV28 to TRBJ2-7, with 7 bases fitting TRBD2. Germline V gene lookup returns CDR1 MDHEN and CDR2 SYDVKM. V shed 4 bases, J shed 4 bases, and the junction held 10 bases outside the gene matches. The CDR3 sequence is 15 residues long. This CDR3 reads CASSSHRLAKYEQYF. In DNA, the CDR3 is TGTGCCAGCAGTTCCCACCGACTAGCTAAATACGAGCAGTACTTC.

V and J are TRBV24-1 and TRBJ1-1, with D tentatively TRBD1 (6 bases). The V end lost 4 bases, the J end lost 1 base, and 9 bases lay between the germline ends. Per germline, CDR1 KGHDR and CDR2 SFDVKD. The CDR3 length is 14 residues. The CDR3 nucleotides read TGTGCCACCAGTGAGACGGGACAGAACACTGAAGCTTTCTTT. Its protein product is CATSETGQNTEAFF.

The V gene is TRBV6-2 or TRBV6-3, the J gene TRBJ1-1; weak D call: TRBD1 (5 bases). The length of the CDR3 is 14 residues. Germline CDR1 MNHEY, CDR2 SVGEGT. V was trimmed by 2 bases and J by 3 bases, leaving 10 bases between them. The DNA for the CDR3 is TGTGCCAGCAGTTACGGGGCATCGGACACTGAAGCTTTCTTT. Translating it yields CASSYGASDTEAFF.